Shown below are 12 T cell receptor beta chains from a single sample sequenced in a study of response to subunit inactivated influenza vaccine. TCRdb re-analysed the RT-PCR reads in MiXCR, keeping a single row per CDR3 protein. The table records 300,000 to 350,000 distinct CDR3 sequences, about 20% of them present only once. This specimen was PBMCs from blood, taken less than 22 months after vaccination. These receptors were taken from a man aged 50 to 69 who received an inactivated influenza vaccine.

This clonotype was counted a few times. The V call is TRBV2, the J call TRBJ1-2, with D unclear. This CDR3 has 13 amino acids. The germline V and J ends were trimmed by 5 bases and 4 bases, with 11 bases remaining between them. The germline V gene has CDR1 SNHLY and CDR2 FYNNEI. This CDR3 reads CASSRARSYGYTF. The DNA for the CDR3 is TGTGCCAGCAGTCGCGCCCGCTCCTATGGCTACACCTTC.

The sample holds a few counts of this clonotype. The genes are TRBV18 and TRBJ1-6; the D is unclear. V lost 3 bases to trimming and J lost 0 bases, with 9 bases between them. The length of the CDR3 is 16 residues. Germline V gives CDR1 KGHSH, CDR2 LQKENI. The DNA of the CDR3 is TGTGCCAGCTCACCGAGCAGGATCTCCTATAATTCACCCCTCCACTTT. Its translation is CASSPSRISYNSPLHF.

This clonotype has only a few counts. The chain has TRBV14 and TRBJ1-1, with D possibly being TRBD1 (6 bases). V gave up 7 bases and J gave up 1 base, with 13 bases separating them. Per the germline V gene, CDR1 is SGHDN and CDR2 is FVKESK. The CDR3 loop spans 14 amino acids. The CDR3: CASKLVQGNTEAFF. The CDR3 DNA reads TGTGCCAGCAAGCTCGTACAGGGGAACACTGAAGCTTTCTTT.

V gene TRBV7-2 combines with J gene TRBJ2-4; D is unclear. V was trimmed by 6 bases and J by 1 base, leaving 10 bases between them. This CDR3 has 14 residues. The germline gives CDR1 SGHTA, CDR2 FQGNSA. The chain's CDR3 is CASSPIAAKNIQYF. CDR3 bases: TGTGCCAGCAGTCCAATTGCGGCCAAAAACATTCAGTACTTC.

This clonotype has more than one count but fewer than ten. The J gene is TRBJ1-4, the V gene TRBV6-5, with D tentatively TRBD1 (6 bases). This CDR3 region has 15 residues. CDR1 is MNHEY, CDR2 SVGAGI, per germline. V lost 2 bases to trimming and J lost 3 bases, with 10 bases between them. CDR3 DNA: TGTGCCAGCAGTTACGGGGGCGGGGCTAATGAAAAACTGTTTTTT. Its protein product is CASSYGGGANEKLFF.

The rearrangement links TRBV6-6 to TRBJ2-2, with a possible D match to TRBD1 (5 bases). The CDR3 spans 12 residues. The germline CDR1 and CDR2 sequences are MNHNY and SVGAGI (reference sequence). Trimming took off 6 bases at V and 6 bases at J, with 8 bases between the two ends. CDR3 residues: CASSQGAGELFF. CDR3 nucleotide sequence: TGTGCCAGCAGCCAGGGTGCCGGGGAGCTGTTTTTT.

This clonotype came up many times. The rearrangement uses TRBV7-2 and TRBJ1-5; no definite D call. The CDR3 consists of 13 residues. Germline V gene data show CDR1 as SGHTA and CDR2 as FQGNSA. V lost 6 bases to trimming and J lost 0 bases, with 6 bases between them. Here the CDR3 DNA reads TGTGCCAGCAGACAACATAGCAATCAGCCCCAGCATTTT. Its protein is CASRQHSNQPQHF.

This chain uses TRBV10-3 with TRBJ2-6; 11 nucleotides match TRBD2. The V and J ends lost 6 bases and 0 bases, in that order; junction bases with no gene match: 7. The CDR3 extends over 18 amino acids. Germline CDR1 reads ENHRY; CDR2 reads SYGVKD. The CDR3 region has the DNA TGTGCCATCAGGGGGACTAGCGGAGAACACTCTGGGGCCAACGTCCTGACTTTC. It codes for CAIRGTSGEHSGANVLTF.

The chain is built from TRBV7-9 and TRBJ1-2, with D possibly being TRBD1 (5 bases). Germline assignment: CDR1 SEHNR and CDR2 FQNEAQ (reference sequence). V was trimmed by 0 bases and J by 4 bases, leaving 12 bases between them. CDR3 length: 15 amino acids. Written as DNA, the CDR3 is TGTGCCAGCAGCTTAGCAGCACAGGATCCCTATGGCTACACCTTC. Its protein is CASSLAAQDPYGYTF.

In this sample, this clonotype turned up a few times. J is TRBJ1-6 and V is TRBV20-1; 9 positions agree with TRBD1. This CDR3 is 15 amino acids long. Germline-derived CDR1 and CDR2 are DFQATT and SNEGSKA (reference sequence). The ends lost 0 bases at V and 8 bases at J; junction bases unmatched: 5. CDR3 loop: CSARDTGTGYSPLHF. DNA for the CDR3: TGCAGTGCTAGAGATACAGGGACAGGGTATTCACCCCTCCACTTT.

The rearrangement links TRBV20-1 to TRBJ2-1; 11 bases are a match to TRBD2. Germline loops: CDR1 DFQATT, CDR2 SNEGSKA (reference sequence). The CDR3 runs to 15 residues. Unmatched junction bases numbered 5, after V lost 4 bases and J lost 3 bases. This chain's CDR3 is CSAKRLAGYYNEQFF. The DNA for the CDR3 is TGCAGTGCTAAAAGACTAGCGGGGTACTACAATGAGCAGTTCTTC.

The J gene is TRBJ2-4, the V gene TRBV15; D is unresolved. The CDR3 is 13 residues long. Trimming cost V 1 base and J 6 bases, with 7 bases left between them. CDR1 is LNHNV and CDR2 is YYDKDF in the germline V gene (reference sequence). The CDR3 DNA sequence: TGTGCCACCAGCAGAGTTGGCAGAAACATTCAGTACTTC. Translated, it gives CATSRVGRNIQYF.